This TCR beta chain was recovered during a study of blood T cell repertoires in COVID-19. Study as a whole: From the United States, Italy and Spain came samples of acute and convalescent COVID-19. Sample material is recorded as cDNA or gDNA derived from T cells, B-cell-depleted T cells, or PBMCs.

The V and J ends lost 0 bases and 9 bases respectively, with 13 bases between them. The CDR3 contains 13 residues. Germline V gene data show CDR1 as SGHDT and CDR2 as YYEEEE. As handled by the study authors: Amplification with reference gene primers provided the estimates of nucleated cell counts. Some clones are missing from TCRdb's copy, which holds only in-frame ones; the method was immunoSEQ multiplex PCR. D and trimming were read from the DNA, whereas the V and J calls and clone size are those reported in that table. The top ten clones hold roughly an eighth of a sample with 55,000 to 65,000 clones, over 75% of them seen once.

The chain combines TRBV5-6 with TRBJ2-7; tentatively, D is TRBD2 (5 bases). This TCR derives from a woman aged 60-75 years with active COVID-19. Source material: peripheral blood. DNA of the CDR3: TGTGCCAGCAGCTTGGGGGCACAGAGGGCGCAGTACTTC. This codes for CASSLGAQRAQYF.